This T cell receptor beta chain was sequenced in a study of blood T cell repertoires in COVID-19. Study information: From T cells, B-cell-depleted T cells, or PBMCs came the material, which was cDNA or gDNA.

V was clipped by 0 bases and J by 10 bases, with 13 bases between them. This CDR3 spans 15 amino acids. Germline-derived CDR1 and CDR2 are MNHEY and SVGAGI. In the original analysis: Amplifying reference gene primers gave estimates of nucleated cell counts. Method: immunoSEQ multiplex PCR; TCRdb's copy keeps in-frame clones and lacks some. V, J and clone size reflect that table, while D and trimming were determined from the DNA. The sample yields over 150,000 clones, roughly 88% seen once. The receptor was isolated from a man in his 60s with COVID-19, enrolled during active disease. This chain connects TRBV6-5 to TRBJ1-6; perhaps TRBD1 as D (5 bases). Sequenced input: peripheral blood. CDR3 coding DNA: TGTGCCAGCAGTTACTCGATTGGGGGAGGGTCACCCCTCCACTTT. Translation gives CASSYSIGGGSPLHF.